The text below deals with one TCR beta chain. These data originate in a study of cytomegalovirus exposure and HLA in healthy donors. Both 60 Vbeta primers and 13 Jbeta primers went into the PCR. The repertoire was sequenced with immunoSEQ multiplex PCR; TCRdb's copy has only in-frame clones and lacks some. The sample lists more than 90,000 clones, around 85% occurring once. Germline V gene sequence: CDR1 SGHTA, CDR2 FQGNSA. The CDR3 extends over 15 amino acids. V lost 5 bases, J lost 2 bases, and 5 bases stayed unmatched. Sequences were obtained from PBMCs. This receptor was identified in a man aged 25-45 years in good health and CMV-seronegative. The chain uses TRBV7-2 and TRBJ2-5; 10 bases are a match to TRBD2. For the CDR3, the DNA is TGTGCCAGCAGCCGTCAACTAGCGGGACAAGAGACCCAGTACTTC. This gives the protein CASSRQLAGQETQYF.